What follows is one T cell receptor (beta chain) and its context. This entry comes from a study of blood T cell repertoires in COVID-19. The table came from immunoSEQ multiplex PCR; TCRdb's copy has only in-frame clones and leaves some out. This sample carries approximately 300,000 clones, more than 90% of them seen once, and the ten largest clones take 3.9%. This CDR3 has 16 amino acids. Participants came from about 23 US areas, aged roughly 18 to 95 years. A case of COVID-19 had been met by exposed participants within 2 weeks before study entry. The clonotype comes from a woman in her 30s who had been exposed to COVID-19. Sequencing input: PBMCs or T cells enriched from blood (not recorded which). V is TRBV21-1 and J is TRBJ2-2; TRBD1 is the table's D call and was not checked against the DNA. TRBV21-1 is a listed pseudogene. The CDR3 DNA follows: TGTGCCAGCACCATCCTATACCGGGACAGGGCCGGGGAGCTGTTTTTT. It translates to CASTILYRDRAGELFF.